One T cell receptor (beta chain) is described in this entry. The entry originates in a study of blood T cell repertoires in COVID-19. Looking at the study overall: T cells, B-cell-depleted T cells, or PBMCs supplied cDNA or gDNA.

Produced via immunoSEQ multiplex PCR; TCRdb's table is partial and in-frame only. The table has about 160,000 clones, roughly 80% seen once. The CDR3 runs 12 residues. CDR1 and CDR2 from the germline V gene are MGHDK and SYGVNS. V lost 5 bases, J lost 5 bases, and 9 bases lay in between. Sequencing was performed on PBMCs or T cells enriched from blood (not recorded which). The receptor's source is a woman in her forties with acute COVID-19. The genes are TRBV25-1 and TRBJ1-2; D is ambiguous. CDR3 nucleotides: TGTGCCAGCAGTTTACAGTGGTATGGCTACACCTTC. It encodes CASSLQWYGYTF.